The present TCR beta chain was sequenced within a study of blood T cell repertoires in COVID-19. In the study overall: Samples of COVID-19 (acute and convalescent) were obtained from the United States, Italy and Spain. T cells, B-cell-depleted T cells, or PBMCs supplied cDNA or gDNA.

The CDR3 length is 13 residues. V lost 7 bases and J lost 3, with 10 bases in between. Germline V gene lookup returns CDR1 MNHEY and CDR2 SVGAGI. Original data processing: Estimated nucleated cell counts came from reference gene primer amplification. Clones were sequenced by immunoSEQ multiplex PCR, and TCRdb holds only the in-frame ones, with some missing. That table is the source of V, J and clone size, and D and trimming were worked out from the DNA. The sample contains around 260,000 clones, approximately 86% of which appear only once. This TCR was recovered from a man younger than 45 with active or convalescent COVID-19. Sample: peripheral blood. The genes are TRBV6-5 and TRBJ1-5, with D hard to call. The CDR3 spells CASNKEINQPQHF. CDR3 nucleotides: TGTGCCAGCAATAAGGAGATCAATCAGCCCCAGCATTTT.